This entry features one T cell receptor beta chain sequence. TCRdb's copy holds only in-frame clones and misses some; the assay was immunoSEQ multiplex PCR. The sample records approximately 360,000 clones, 85% to 90% being singletons. The sample belongs to a study of blood T cell repertoires in COVID-19. Study-level information: Some COVID-19 samples were acute and others convalescent; all came from the United States, Italy and Spain. The analysed material was cDNA or gDNA that came from T cells, B-cell-depleted T cells, or PBMCs.

CDR3 length: 14 amino acids. Trimming took 6 bases from V and 8 from J, leaving 14 bases between them. Per germline, CDR1 MNHEY and CDR2 SMNVEV (reference sequence). Specimen: PBMCs or T cells enriched from blood (not recorded which). The TCR sequence derives from a woman in her twenties or thirties with acute COVID-19. The chain employs TRBV27 and TRBJ1-6; a weak D match, TRBD1 (5 bases). The CDR3 bases are TGTGCCAGCAGGACCGGGGGGTCCTATTCACCCCTCCACTTT. This gives the protein CASRTGGSYSPLHF.